This TCR beta chain originates from a study of early stage breast cancer tumors. Study context: Of around 15 invasive breast tumors, twelve were hormone receptor-positive, HER2-negative. The study's findings and limits: Most shared enriched TCRB sequences were commonly generated ones.

V shed 1 base and J 5 bases; nucleotides not matched to a gene: 1. The CDR3 has 14 amino acids. As regards this clone: Its antigen remains unidentified.

Repertoires were generated with immunoSEQ multiplex PCR, while TCRdb's copy carries only in-frame clones and drops some. The table lists tens of thousands of clones, 70% to 80% of them singletons. The source of this sequence is a person aged 45-60 years with breast cancer. Sequencing input: blood. The chain links TRBV23-1 to TRBJ2-2; 7 nucleotides match TRBD2. TRBV23-1 is known as an ORF, though its function is uncertain. Written as DNA, the CDR3 is TGCGCCAGCAGTCAATGGGGGGGAACCGGGGAGCTGTTTTTT. Translating gives CASSQWGGTGELFF.